One sample yielded the 29 T cell receptor beta chains listed below, sequenced in a study of PD-L1 blockade in urothelial cancer. The data were produced by immunoSEQ multiplex PCR, yet TCRdb's version contains in-frame clones alone and is incomplete. This sample has 100,000 to 150,000 clones; roughly 86% occur once, and the top ten carry roughly 2.4%. This sample's time point: peripheral blood 6 weeks after treatment start. The sequencing here drew on PBMCs, taken around atezolizumab (anti-PD-L1) treatment. The receptors come from a man aged 50 or older with urothelial cancer.

V and J are TRBV28 and TRBJ1-1, with D possibly matching TRBD1 (6 bases). Germline values: CDR1 MDHEN, CDR2 SYDVKM. The V end was cut by 4 bases, the J end by 7 bases, with 19 bases between. CDR3 size: 15 residues. This CDR3 reads CASSSPTGGLNEAFF. CDR3 coding DNA: TGTGCCAGCAGTTCTCCGACCGGGGGGCTTAATGAAGCTTTCTTT.

The chain uses TRBV30 and TRBJ2-1, with 12 bases matching TRBD2. The CDR3 covers 14 residues. Germline V gives CDR1 GTSNPN, CDR2 SVGIG (reference sequence). With 3 bases clipped from V and 4 bases from J, the junction kept 1 base outside the gene matches. The CDR3 region has the DNA TGTGCCTGGAGAGGACTAGCGGGATACAATGAGCAGTTCTTC. Amino acids: CAWRGLAGYNEQFF. Drawing the rest from reference TRBV30 and TRBJ2-1, the complete variable domain is SQTIHQWPATLVQPVGSPLSLECTVEGTSNPNLYWYRQAAGRGLQLLFYSVGIGQISSEVPQNLSASRPQDRQFILSSKKLLLSDSGFYLCAWRGLAGYNEQFFGPGTRLTVL.

CDR3 in amino acids: CASSLGWDSALSYEQYF. The CDR3 DNA follows: TGTGCCAGCAGCTTAGGTTGGGACAGCGCACTCTCCTACGAGCAGTACTTC. The genes are TRBV7-2 and TRBJ2-7; 7 positions agree with TRBD1. The CDR3 has 17 residues. Per the germline V gene, CDR1 is SGHTA and CDR2 is FQGNSA. With V trimmed by 1 base and J by 0 bases, 9 bases remained unmatched.

The chain uses TRBV28 and TRBJ2-7, with 10 bases lining up with TRBD2. Germline values: CDR1 MDHEN, CDR2 SYDVKM. The V and J ends lost 7 bases and 5 bases, in that order; junction bases with no gene match: 5. The CDR3 is made up of 13 amino acids. The CDR3 spells CASTPGLANEQYF. The CDR3 DNA follows: TGTGCCAGCACGCCGGGACTAGCGAACGAGCAGTACTTC.

This clone was observed a handful of times. The chain couples TRBV2 to TRBJ2-3; the D gene is possibly TRBD2 (6 bases). Germline lookup yields CDR1 SNHLY and CDR2 FYNNEI. The CDR3 loop spans 14 amino acids. V was pared by 10 bases and J by 1 base, with 15 bases between. The CDR3 sequence: CANKEGFGTDTQYF. CDR3 in DNA: TGTGCCAACAAGGAGGGTTTTGGCACAGATACGCAGTATTTT.

The rearrangement links TRBV7-9 to TRBJ1-2; D ambiguous. The CDR3 consists of 12 residues. V was trimmed by 5 bases and J by 7 bases, leaving 11 bases between them. From germline, CDR1 is SEHNR and CDR2 FQNEAQ (reference sequence). This chain's CDR3 is CASSLSVRGYTF. In DNA, the CDR3 is TGTGCCAGCAGCCTTTCTGTCCGTGGCTACACCTTC.

The chain has TRBV6-1 and TRBJ1-2, with D perhaps matching TRBD1 (6 bases). Germline V gene lookup returns CDR1 MNHNS and CDR2 SASEGT. The germline V and J ends were trimmed by 6 bases and 2 bases, with 10 bases remaining between them. The length of the CDR3 is 13 residues. The CDR3 bases are TGTGCCAGCAGAGGACAGCTCAACTATGGCTACACCTTC. Translated, it gives CASRGQLNYGYTF.

This rearrangement joins TRBV7-9 to TRBJ2-6; D perhaps matches TRBD1 (5 bases). The CDR3 has 14 residues. Germline values: CDR1 SEHNR, CDR2 FQNEAQ (reference sequence). V lost 3 bases, J lost 8 bases, and 11 bases lay in between. The CDR3 loop is CASSFPRTTNVLTF. CDR3 nucleotides: TGTGCCAGCAGCTTCCCAAGGACAACCAACGTCCTGACTTTC. The whole variable domain, filled in from reference TRBV7-9 and TRBJ2-6, reads DTGVSQNPRHKITKRGQNVTFRCDPISEHNRLYWYRQTLGQGPEFLTYFQNEAQLEKSRLLSDRFSAERPKGSFSTLEIQRTEQGDSAMYLCASSFPRTTNVLTFGAGSRLTVL.

This clone occurred a few times. V gene TRBV28 combines with J gene TRBJ1-1, with D maybe TRBD1 (5 bases). The germline V and J ends were trimmed by 5 bases and 11 bases, with 18 bases remaining between them. The CDR3 extends over 13 amino acids. Germline loops: CDR1 MDHEN, CDR2 SYDVKM. The chain's CDR3 is CASSPPTGGLAFF. CDR3 DNA sequence: TGTGCCAGCAGTCCCCCCACGGGGGGGTTGGCTTTCTTT. Combining the CDR3 with reference TRBV28 and TRBJ1-1 gives the whole variable domain DVKVTQSSRYLVKRTGEKVFLECVQDMDHENMFWYRQDPGLGLRLIYFSYDVKMKEKGDIPEGYSVSREKKERFSLILESASTNQTSMYLCASSPPTGGLAFFGQGTRLTVV.

The V gene is TRBV5-1, the J gene TRBJ1-6; unclear D gene. Looked up from germline, CDR1 is SGHRS and CDR2 is YFSETQ. Deletions cut 8 bases from V and 2 bases from J, with 11 bases between. The CDR3 runs 14 residues. For the CDR3, the DNA is TGCGCCAGTTGCCCGGGGACCTATAATTCACCCCTCCACTTT. Encoded protein: CASCPGTYNSPLHF.

The chain carries TRBV6-1 and TRBJ2-7, with 7 bases identical to TRBD1. Trimming cost V 3 bases and J 2 bases; bases outside gene matches: 7. The CDR3 length is 15 residues. Looked up from germline, CDR1 is MNHNS and CDR2 is SASEGT. CDR3 DNA: TGTGCCAGCAGTGATTTCTCCGGGACAGCCTACGAGCAGTACTTC. This encodes CASSDFSGTAYEQYF.

The V and J genes are TRBV5-4 and TRBJ2-1; 9 bases align to TRBD2. With V trimmed by 3 bases and J by 1 base, 14 bases remained unmatched. Germline V lookup: CDR1 SGHNT, CDR2 YYREEE (reference sequence). The CDR3 sequence is 19 residues long. In nucleotides, the CDR3 is TGTGCCAGCAGCTCCCGTGGGGGCGGGAGGGTCCTTTCCTACAATGAGCAGTTCTTC. It yields the protein CASSSRGGGRVLSYNEQFF.

This clone has only a few counts. J is TRBJ1-6 and V is TRBV9; a weak D match, TRBD1 (6 bases). The V end was cut by 0 bases, the J end by 8 bases, with 9 bases between. Germline loops: CDR1 SGDLS, CDR2 YYNGEE. This CDR3 comprises 14 residues. This CDR3 reads CASSVGNRDSPLHF. The CDR3 DNA is TGTGCCAGCAGCGTAGGAAACAGGGATTCACCCCTCCACTTT.

This chain links TRBV4-2 with TRBJ1-2; D uncertain. Trimming cost V 2 bases and J 6 bases, with 22 bases left between them. The CDR3 sequence is 17 residues long. The V gene's germline CDR1 is LGHNA and CDR2 YNFKEQ. The CDR3 DNA sequence: TGTGCCAGCAGCCAATCAATTGCGTCGGAGAATCGTCATGGCTACACCTTC. Amino acids: CASSQSIASENRHGYTF.

The J gene is TRBJ1-5, the V gene TRBV5-4, with D perhaps TRBD1 (5 bases). The CDR3 extends over 16 amino acids. Germline V gives CDR1 SGHNT, CDR2 YYREEE (reference sequence). Trimming pared 5 bases from V and 6 bases from J, leaving 21 bases between. The CDR3 reads CASSQGMTVESQPQHF. CDR3 in DNA: TGTGCCAGCAGTCAAGGGATGACAGTTGAGAGTCAGCCCCAGCATTTT. The full variable domain, rest sourced from reference TRBV5-4 and TRBJ1-5, is ETGVTQSPTHLIKTRGQQVTLRCSSQSGHNTVSWYQQALGQGPQFIFQYYREEENGRGNFPPRFSGLQFPNYSSELNVNALELDDSALYLCASSQGMTVESQPQHFGDGTRLSIL.

V and J are TRBV2 and TRBJ2-5, with D maybe TRBD2 (5 bases). The CDR3 loop spans 14 amino acids. Germline V gives CDR1 SNHLY, CDR2 FYNNEI. V lost 7 bases, J lost 4 bases, and 16 bases lay in between. The CDR3 DNA sequence: TGTGCCAGCACCCCTACGGTTGGAGGAGAGACCCAGTACTTC. Its translation is CASTPTVGGETQYF.

The V and J genes are TRBV14 and TRBJ2-7; TRBD1 aligns across 9 bases. Germline V gives CDR1 SGHDN, CDR2 FVKESK. The CDR3 covers 16 residues. V was pared by 2 bases and J by 5 bases, with 10 bases of the junction left unmatched. CDR3 coding DNA: TGTGCCAGCAGCCAATTTTTGGGACAGGGTGACGACGAGCAGTACTTC. Its protein product is CASSQFLGQGDDEQYF.

The chain is built from TRBV18 and TRBJ2-7; 8 nucleotides match TRBD1. The CDR3 totals 16 residues. V shed 1 base and J 1 base; nucleotides not matched to a gene: 6. CDR1 and CDR2 from the germline V gene are KGHSH and LQKENI. In nucleotides, the CDR3 is TGTGCCAGCTCACCACAAACAGGGGGGCTATCCTACGAGCAGTACTTC. It codes for CASSPQTGGLSYEQYF.

V gene TRBV19 combines with J gene TRBJ1-5; weak D call: TRBD1 (6 bases). The length of the CDR3 is 19 residues. Germline CDR1 reads LNHDA; CDR2 reads SQIVND (reference sequence). The ends were cut back, 4 bases at V and 0 bases at J, with 22 bases in the middle. CDR3 sequence (DNA): TGTGCCAGTAGTAAAATTTTGACAGGAGGCGGCTATAGCAATCAGCCCCAGCATTTT. Amino acid sequence: CASSKILTGGGYSNQPQHF.

This chain connects TRBV19 to TRBJ1-2; D is perhaps TRBD1 (6 bases). The germline gives CDR1 LNHDA, CDR2 SQIVND (reference sequence). Trimming took 5 bases from V and 4 from J, leaving 14 bases between them. This CDR3 comprises 14 residues. This chain's CDR3 is CASSREQGRYGYTF. The CDR3 nucleotides read TGTGCCAGTAGTCGGGAACAGGGACGCTATGGCTACACCTTC.

The chain carries TRBV19 and TRBJ2-3, with TRBD2 identical over 13 bases. Germline CDR1 LNHDA, CDR2 SQIVND (reference sequence). This CDR3 comprises 16 residues. J lost 2 bases, V lost 5 bases, and 4 bases had no gene match. The CDR3 region has the DNA TGTGCCAGTAGTCTGGGACTAGCGGGATACACAGATACGCAGTATTTT. The encoded protein is CASSLGLAGYTDTQYF.

V usage is TRBV2 and J usage is TRBJ1-1, with 10 bases fitting TRBD1. After removal of 9 bases from V and 0 bases from J, the junction contained 7 bases not matched to a gene. The CDR3 totals 15 residues. CDR1 SNHLY and CDR2 FYNNEI come from the germline V gene. The CDR3 DNA sequence: TGTGCCAGTTTCGACAGGGGGCTGGTGAACACTGAAGCTTTCTTT. Its translation: CASFDRGLVNTEAFF.

The chain couples TRBV4-1 to TRBJ2-5; D might be TRBD1 (5 bases). V lost 0 bases and J 4 bases, leaving 12 bases between the germline ends. CDR3 length: 15 residues. Germline loops: CDR1 MGHRA, CDR2 YSYEKL. CDR3 in DNA: TGCGCCAGCAGCCAAGATTGGGGTCAGGGAGAGACCCAGTACTTC. Residues: CASSQDWGQGETQYF.

This clone appeared once. The chain is built from TRBV27 and TRBJ2-3, with 9 bases lining up with TRBD1. The J segment lost 2 bases and the V segment lost 6 bases, leaving 3 bases of the junction unmatched. CDR1 MNHEY and CDR2 SMNVEV come from the germline V gene (reference sequence). There are 14 residues in the CDR3. The CDR3 sequence is CASRQGATTDTQYF. CDR3 DNA: TGTGCCAGCAGACAGGGGGCTACCACAGATACGCAGTATTTT.

This clone was seen a single time. The chain links TRBV7-9 to TRBJ2-7; no clear D gene. The CDR3 sequence is 12 residues long. CDR1 SEHNR and CDR2 FQNEAQ come from the germline V gene (reference sequence). V shed 6 bases and J shed 5 bases, with 11 bases lying between them. DNA for the CDR3: TGTGCCAGCAGTTCGCCTCGGGACGAGCAGTACTTC. Its translation: CASSSPRDEQYF.

V gene TRBV4-1 combines with J gene TRBJ2-2; 8 bases line up with TRBD1. Germline V gene data show CDR1 as MGHRA and CDR2 as YSYEKL. Losses at the gene ends were 3 bases for V and 8 bases for J; bases not matched to a gene: 2. The CDR3 consists of 13 residues. CDR3 nucleotide sequence: TGCGCCAGCAGCCAGGGACAGGTTGGGGAGCTGTTTTTT. It yields the protein CASSQGQVGELFF.

The chain carries TRBV5-1 and TRBJ2-3; 9 bases agree with TRBD2. Unmatched junction bases numbered 12, after V lost 5 bases and J lost 5 bases. Germline V gives CDR1 SGHRS, CDR2 YFSETQ. There are 16 residues in the CDR3. The CDR3: CASRPGGLAIGDTQYF. CDR3 in DNA: TGCGCCAGCAGACCCGGCGGACTAGCGATTGGAGATACGCAGTATTTT. Complete variable domain (other parts from reference TRBV5-1 and TRBJ2-3): KAGVTQTPRYLIKTRGQQVTLSCSPISGHRSVSWYQQTPGQGLQFLFEYFSETQRNKGNFPGRFSGRQFSNSRSEMNVSTLELGDSALYLCASRPGGLAIGDTQYFGPGTRLTVL.

The J gene is TRBJ2-5, the V gene TRBV5-4, with TRBD1 identical over 11 bases. V lost 3 bases to trimming and J lost 9 bases; unmatched junction nucleotides: 7. Germline loops: CDR1 SGHNT, CDR2 YYREEE (reference sequence). CDR3 length equals 14 residues. The CDR3 here is CASSSPGTGGAQYF. CDR3 sequence (DNA): TGTGCCAGCAGCTCCCCCGGGACAGGGGGGGCCCAGTACTTC.

The genes are TRBV10-3 and TRBJ2-1; 11 nucleotides agree with TRBD2. The CDR3 has 13 amino acids. V dropped 8 bases and J dropped 6; count of bases not matched to a gene: 3. Germline V gives CDR1 ENHRY, CDR2 SYGVKD. The CDR3 reads CAIGLAGGNEQFF. For the CDR3, the DNA is TGTGCCATCGGTCTAGCGGGAGGCAATGAGCAGTTCTTC.